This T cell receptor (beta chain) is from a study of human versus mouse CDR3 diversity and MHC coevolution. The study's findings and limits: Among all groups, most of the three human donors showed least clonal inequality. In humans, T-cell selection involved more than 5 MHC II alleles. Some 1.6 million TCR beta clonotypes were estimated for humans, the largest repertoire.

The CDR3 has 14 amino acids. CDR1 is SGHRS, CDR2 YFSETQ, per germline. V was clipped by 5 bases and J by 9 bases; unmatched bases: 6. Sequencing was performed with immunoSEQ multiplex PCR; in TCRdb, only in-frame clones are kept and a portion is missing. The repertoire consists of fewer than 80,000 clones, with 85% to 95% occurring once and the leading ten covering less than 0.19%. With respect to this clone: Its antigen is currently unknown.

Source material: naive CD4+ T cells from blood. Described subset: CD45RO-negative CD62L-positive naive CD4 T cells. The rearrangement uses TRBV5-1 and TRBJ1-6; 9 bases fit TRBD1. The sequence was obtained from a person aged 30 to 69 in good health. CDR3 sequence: CASRDGTGFSPLHF. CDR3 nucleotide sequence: TGCGCCAGCAGAGACGGGACAGGGTTTTCACCCCTCCACTTT.